The 10 T cell receptor beta chains given below trace back to one sample, sequenced in a study of T-cell reconstitution after alpha-beta-depleted transplantation in children. Using unique molecular identifiers, the investigators prepared the TCRbeta library. Each CDR3 protein is one row after TCRdb ran MiXCR on the PCR reads. The repertoire holds 250,000 to 300,000 distinct CDR3 sequences, around 10% seen once, with roughly a quarter in the top ten. The specimen comprised peripheral blood, sampled 180 days after TCRalphabeta/CD19-depleted stem cell transplant. The receptors stem from a male patient between 2 and 15 years old who had a stem cell transplant for chronic granulomatous disease, so the T cells may come from the graft donor.

V is TRBV5-6 and J is TRBJ2-5; 8 bases fit TRBD2. V lost 2 bases to trimming and J lost 5 bases; unmatched junction nucleotides: 14. Germline V gene sequence: CDR1 SGHDT, CDR2 YYEEEE. This CDR3 region has 17 residues. DNA for the CDR3: TGTGCCAGCAGCTTCCGACTGAGCGGGGGTACCGGGGAGACCCAGTACTTC. Protein product: CASSFRLSGGTGETQYF.

In regard to this clonotype: A read error may explain this, as a much larger clone is one base away. The chain has TRBV12-3 or TRBV12-4 and TRBJ1-1; D not resolved. CDR3 length: 14 residues. V gave up 9 bases and J gave up 2 bases, with 16 bases separating them. This chain's CDR3 is CASYSRFANTEAFF. CDR3 DNA sequence: TGTGCCAGTTATTCCCGCTTCGCAAACACTGAAGCTTTCTTT.

In its sample, this clonotype was seen many times. This rearrangement joins TRBV4-3 to TRBJ2-3; D unresolved. This CDR3 spans 15 amino acids. V was shortened by 0 bases and J by 2 bases, with 9 bases between the two germline ends. Per the germline V gene, CDR1 is LGHNA and CDR2 is YSLEER. The CDR3 protein is CASSQDSRITDTQYF. The CDR3 DNA is TGCGCCAGCAGCCAAGATTCGCGAATCACAGATACGCAGTATTTT.

The sample holds many counts of this clonotype. V is TRBV9 and J is TRBJ2-5, with D perhaps TRBD1 or TRBD2 (5 bases each). The CDR3 sequence is 16 residues long. Between the trimmed V and J ends, which lost 0 bases and 3 bases, there was a span of 15 bases. CDR1 is SGDLS, CDR2 YYNGEE, per germline. CDR3 DNA sequence: TGTGCCAGCAGCGTAGCTACAGGACTGAATAAAGAGACCCAGTACTTC. This codes for CASSVATGLNKETQYF. The entire variable domain, with the rest obtained from reference TRBV9 and TRBJ2-5, is as follows: DSGVTQTPKHLITATGQRVTLRCSPRSGDLSVYWYQQSLDQGLQFLIQYYNGEERAKGNILERFSAQQFPDLHSELNLSSLELGDSALYFCASSVATGLNKETQYFGPGTRLLVL.

For this clonotype: A single base separates this from a much larger clone, so it may be a read error. This chain connects TRBV5-6 to TRBJ2-3, with 9 bases matching TRBD1. CDR1 is SGHDT, CDR2 YYEEEE, per germline. This CDR3 has 16 residues. The CDR3 spells CTSSSAGTGPPDTQYF. For the CDR3, the DNA is TGTACCAGCAGCTCAGCCGGGACAGGGCCCCCAGATACGCAGTATTTT. The whole variable domain, remainder taken from reference TRBV5-6 and TRBJ2-3, is DAGVTQSPTHLIKTRGQQVTLRCSPKSGHDTVSWYQQALGQGPQFIFQYYEEEERQRGNFPDRFSGHQFPNYSSELNVNALLLGDSALYLCTSSSAGTGPPDTQYFGPGTRLTVL.

A word on this clonotype: A much bigger clone sits one base away, suggesting this may be a read error. The rearrangement links TRBV7-3 to TRBJ2-3, with TRBD1 identical over 7 bases. The CDR3 sequence is 14 residues long. Looked up from germline, CDR1 is SGHTA and CDR2 is FQGTGA. The V and J ends lost 4 bases and 6 bases, in that order; junction bases with no gene match: 7. In DNA, the CDR3 is TGTGCCAGCAGCTGGCACAGGGGAGCGGATACGCAGTATTTT. It encodes CASSWHRGADTQYF.

Ten or more counts support this clonotype. J is TRBJ2-7 and V is TRBV9; a possible D gene is TRBD2 (5 bases). Germline values: CDR1 SGDLS, CDR2 YYNGEE. V was pared by 3 bases and J by 0 bases, with 13 bases between. This CDR3 has 15 amino acids. In DNA, the CDR3 is TGTGCCAGCAGCGCCGGCGGGTCCAGCTCCTACGAGCAGTACTTC. Protein sequence: CASSAGGSSSYEQYF.

This clonotype was seen many times. The chain couples TRBV12-3 or TRBV12-4 to TRBJ2-2; no firm D call. The CDR3 length is 15 residues. Trimming left V 6 bases short and J 3 bases short, with 14 bases between. The CDR3 region has the DNA TGTGCCAGCAGCCCCTACAAGGTTCACACCGGGGAGCTGTTTTTT. It is translated as CASSPYKVHTGELFF.

This clonotype was counted ten times or more. The chain links TRBV9 to TRBJ2-3, with D perhaps matching TRBD1 (5 bases). The CDR3 is 11 amino acids. Trimming left V 7 bases short and J 5 bases short, with 8 bases between. Germline lookup yields CDR1 SGDLS and CDR2 YYNGEE. CDR3 bases: TGTGCCAGCGGGGCTGTAGATACGCAGTATTTT. This codes for CASGAVDTQYF.

This clonotype showed up many times. The gene calls are TRBV12-3 or TRBV12-4 and TRBJ2-5; D perhaps matches TRBD2 (7 bases). The CDR3 runs to 18 residues. Trimming took 7 bases from V and 1 from J, leaving 25 bases between them. Written as DNA, the CDR3 is TGTGCCAGCACCCTCAGGGGACCCCTCGGACTAGTCCAAGAGACCCAGTACTTC. Its protein is CASTLRGPLGLVQETQYF.